This TCR beta chain was recovered during a study of blood T cell repertoires in COVID-19. Study as a whole: PBMCs, B-cell-depleted T cells, or T cells were the source of the cDNA or gDNA that made up the material.

This clone has just one count. From germline, CDR1 is SGHVS and CDR2 FQNEAQ. The V and J ends lost 5 bases and 0 bases respectively, with 13 bases between them. The length of the CDR3 is 15 residues. Data came from immunoSEQ multiplex PCR; TCRdb stores just in-frame clones and leaves some out. The table lists around 81,000 clones, less than 85% of them singletons. The clonotype originates from a human donor in a cohort sampled during active COVID-19. The genes are TRBV7-8 and TRBJ1-1; weak D call: TRBD1 (6 bases). The specimen sequenced was peripheral blood. CDR3 residues: CASSPSGQMNTEAFF. The DNA of the CDR3 is TGTGCCAGCAGCCCTTCGGGACAAATGAACACTGAAGCTTTCTTT.